The entry that follows covers one T cell receptor beta chain sequence. Its matching antigen is unknown. RNA transcripts provided the source from which TCR beta CDR3 regions were amplified. When the TCR CDR3 underwent first-round RT-PCR, the HTBI primer set was used. TCRdb re-analysed the multiplex PCR reads in MiXCR, keeping a single row per CDR3 protein. The sample includes approximately 620,000 distinct CDR3 sequences, around 16% of them seen just once. This specimen comes from a study of T cells in Graves' hyperthyroidism and ophthalmopathy. Study results and caveats: Blood held most thyroid clonotypes expanded above 0.001 frequency. Model predictions of ophthalmopathy came a median approximately 6 months before onset.

Enrolled ophthalmopathy patients presented with a Clinical Activity Score of at least 3, a NOSPECS grade of at least 4, and disease duration under 3 months. The diagnostic basis comprised clinical symptoms, serum thyroxine and TRAb, thyroid ultrasound and orbital computed tomography. The CDR3 contains 15 residues. The germline gives CDR1 MGHRA, CDR2 YSYEKL. Unmatched junction bases numbered 6, after V lost 3 bases and J lost 6 bases. This sequence originates from a woman aged 40 to 50 with Graves' ophthalmopathy. The sequenced material came from blood. The chain has TRBV4-1 and TRBJ2-2; 8 bases agree with TRBD1. The CDR3 bases are TGCGCCAGCAGCCACTCGACAGGGGAGCCCGGGGAGCTGTTTTTT. The encoded protein is CASSHSTGEPGELFF.